This TCR beta chain was sequenced for a study of blood T cell repertoires in COVID-19. Study-wide context: PBMCs, B-cell-depleted T cells, or T cells were the source of the cDNA or gDNA that made up the material.

Trimming removed 3 bases from V and 1 base from J; junction bases left unmatched: 4. Germline CDR1 and CDR2: ENHRY and SYGVKD. The CDR3 runs to 17 residues. This clone has a single count. Patients in Seattle were enrolled during active infection, then followed longitudinally. Methods used by the authors: The authors estimated nucleated cell counts from reference gene primer amplification. Assay used: immunoSEQ multiplex PCR; TCRdb lists only in-frame clones, some missing. The DNA gave D and trimming, while V, J and clone size come from that table. The sample records about 140,000 clones, less than 90% being singletons.

This chain joins TRBV10-3 and TRBJ2-5; the match to TRBD2 covers 14 bases. The TCR originated in a human donor with COVID-19, enrolled during active disease. The donor label of this sample is uncertain. Sequencing used peripheral blood. Here the CDR3 reads CAISDVGLAGVQETQYF. The CDR3 DNA is TGTGCCATCAGTGATGTGGGACTAGCGGGGGTCCAAGAGACCCAGTACTTC.